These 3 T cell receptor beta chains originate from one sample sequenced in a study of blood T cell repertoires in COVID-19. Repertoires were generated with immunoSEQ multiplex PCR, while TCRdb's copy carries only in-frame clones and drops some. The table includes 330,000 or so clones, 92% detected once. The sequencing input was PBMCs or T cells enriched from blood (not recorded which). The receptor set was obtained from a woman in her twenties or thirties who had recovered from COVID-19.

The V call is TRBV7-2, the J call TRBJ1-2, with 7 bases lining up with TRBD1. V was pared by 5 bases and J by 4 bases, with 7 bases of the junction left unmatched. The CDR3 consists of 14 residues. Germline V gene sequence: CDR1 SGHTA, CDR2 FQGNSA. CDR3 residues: CASSPGQSLYGYTF. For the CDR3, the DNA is TGTGCCAGCAGCCCGGGACAGAGCCTCTATGGCTACACCTTC.

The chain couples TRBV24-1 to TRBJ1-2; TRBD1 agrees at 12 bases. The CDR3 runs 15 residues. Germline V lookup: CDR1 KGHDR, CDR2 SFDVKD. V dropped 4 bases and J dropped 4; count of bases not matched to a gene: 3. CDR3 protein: CATSEGTGGGYGYTF. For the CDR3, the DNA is TGTGCCACCAGTGAGGGGACAGGGGGCGGCTATGGCTACACCTTC.

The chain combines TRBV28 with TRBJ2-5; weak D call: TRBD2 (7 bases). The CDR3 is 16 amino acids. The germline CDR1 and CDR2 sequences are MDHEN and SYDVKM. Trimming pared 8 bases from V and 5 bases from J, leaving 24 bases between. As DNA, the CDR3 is TGTGCCAGCTCACAGTGGAGGGGGGGGCGGCGGGAGACCCAGTACTTC. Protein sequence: CASSQWRGGRRETQYF.